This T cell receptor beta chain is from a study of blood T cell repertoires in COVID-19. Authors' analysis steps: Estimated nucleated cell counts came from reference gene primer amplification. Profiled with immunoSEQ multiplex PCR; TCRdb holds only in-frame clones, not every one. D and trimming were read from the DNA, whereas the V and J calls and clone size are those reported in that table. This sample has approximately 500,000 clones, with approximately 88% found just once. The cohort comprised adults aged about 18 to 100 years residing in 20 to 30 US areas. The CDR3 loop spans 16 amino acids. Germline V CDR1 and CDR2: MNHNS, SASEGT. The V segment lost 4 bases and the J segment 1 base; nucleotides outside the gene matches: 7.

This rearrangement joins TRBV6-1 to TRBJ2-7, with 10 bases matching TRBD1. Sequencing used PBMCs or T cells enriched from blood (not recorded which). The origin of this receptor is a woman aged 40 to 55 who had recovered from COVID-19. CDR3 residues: CASSGTGGSNSYEQYF. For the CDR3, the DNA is TGTGCCAGCAGTGGGACAGGGGGATCAAATTCCTACGAGCAGTACTTC.